This T cell receptor (beta chain) was recorded in a study of cytomegalovirus exposure and HLA in healthy donors. The CDR3 has 14 amino acids. Trimming pared 4 bases from V and 6 bases from J, leaving 12 bases between. CDR1 LNHDA and CDR2 SQIVND come from the germline V gene (reference sequence). Remarks on this clone: Its antigen is unknown.

The study, taken as a whole, reports: Later, an analysis showed that TCR beta chains associated with HLA were more clonally expanded than others that were equally common. A reported reduction in N-insertions relative to the roughly 700-donor mean was seen in an Asian-associated ancestry cluster in a later analysis.

Both 60 Vbeta primers and 13 Jbeta primers went into the PCR. Only in-frame clones appear in the TCRdb table, and some are missing; sequencing was by immunoSEQ multiplex PCR. The table lists 95,000 to 100,000 clones, about 85% of them singletons. The sequence derives from a man aged 30 to 39 in good health and CMV-seronegative. The source material was PBMCs. The chain employs TRBV19 and TRBJ2-2; D is perhaps TRBD1 (6 bases). The CDR3 DNA reads as TGTGCCAGTAGTACGACAGGTTTCTCCGGGGAGCTGTTTTTT. It specifies CASSTTGFSGELFF.